This T cell receptor (beta chain) was observed in a study of CD8 T cells in Susac syndrome. Germline V gives CDR1 DFQATT, CDR2 SNEGSKA (reference sequence). The V segment lost 5 bases and the J segment 8 bases; nucleotides outside the gene matches: 4. The CDR3 has 13 residues. An amount of RNA that ranged from roughly 0.5 to 1 ug was reverse transcribed with random hexamers. Across 54 Vbeta and 13 Jbeta, TCR beta CDR3 was amplified with immunoSEQ multiplex PCR. TCRdb redid the calling of the immunoSEQ multiplex PCR reads with MiXCR, one entry per CDR3 protein. The table records approximately 190,000 distinct CDR3 sequences, 95% of them present only once.

The chain couples TRBV20-1 to TRBJ2-1, with TRBD2 identical over 12 bases. The sequence derives from a human donor with Susac syndrome. What was sequenced was CD8+ T cells from PBMCs. The CDR3 loop is CSAASGGAYEQFF. CDR3 nucleotide sequence: TGCAGTGCTGCTAGCGGGGGGGCCTATGAGCAGTTCTTC.